These T cell receptor beta chains were read from a single sample in a study of T cells in Graves' hyperthyroidism and ophthalmopathy. TCRdb used MiXCR to reprocess the multiplex PCR reads, holding one entry per CDR3 protein. In the table there are fewer than 550,000 distinct CDR3 sequences, approximately 15% of which are singletons. What was sequenced was blood. The receptors were gathered from a woman aged 18-35 years with Graves' hyperthyroidism. The CDR3 runs from the conserved cysteine through the conserved F or W. The order of the fields is J gene, clone size, V gene, D gene, CDR3 protein, CDR3 DNA. A D gene is named only where the DNA matches it firmly. Where a row states a size, it is once, few, many or the class of an expanded clone; other rows omit it.

TRBJ2-1 many TRBV7-2 . CASSAGASVYNEQFF TGTGCCAGCAGTGCTGGGGCTAGCGTTTACAATGAGCAGTTCTTC
TRBJ2-1 many TRBV6-2/TRBV6-3 TRBD2 CASFSGGYNEQFF TGTGCCTCTTTTAGCGGGGGCTACAATGAGCAGTTCTTC
TRBJ2-6 many TRBV2 . CASSRYSGANVLTF TGTGCCAGCAGTAGGTACTCTGGGGCCAACGTCCTGACTTTC
TRBJ2-5 few TRBV6-1 . CASSRRAEETQYF TGTGCCAGCAGTCGCCGTGCGGAAGAGACCCAGTACTTC
TRBJ2-7 many TRBV12-3/TRBV12-4 . CASSSGGKKYEQYF TGTGCCAGCAGTTCCGGGGGAAAAAAGTACGAGCAGTACTTC
TRBJ1-1 . TRBV4-1 TRBD1 CASSPEGDSLAFF TGCGCCAGCAGCCCTGAAGGGGACAGTTTAGCTTTCTTT
TRBJ2-1 . TRBV10-3 TRBD2 CAISEFAGDYNEQFF TGTGCCATCAGTGAATTTGCGGGGGATTACAATGAGCAGTTCTTC
TRBJ2-1 many TRBV27 . CASSQGTEQFF TGTGCCAGCAGCCAGGGGACTGAGCAGTTCTTC
TRBJ1-5 . TRBV4-2 . CASSQDSTNQPQHF TGTGCCAGCAGCCAAGACAGTACCAATCAGCCCCAGCATTTT
TRBJ2-5 many TRBV28 . CASSLQGGKETQYF TGTGCCAGCAGTCTTCAGGGGGGAAAAGAGACCCAGTACTTC
TRBJ2-7 many TRBV24-1 TRBD1 CATSDRDRDYEQYF TGTGCCACCAGTGATCGGGACAGGGACTACGAGCAGTACTTC
TRBJ2-7 many TRBV20-1 . CSAPVEAPFGEQYF TGCAGTGCCCCCGTTGAGGCCCCTTTCGGTGAGCAGTACTTC
TRBJ1-5 . TRBV27 . CASSPGLYGDYSNQPQHF TGTGCCAGCAGTCCGGGGCTATATGGGGATTATAGCAATCAGCCCCAGCATTTT
TRBJ1-3 few TRBV27 . CASGPGVSSGNTIYF TGTGCCAGCGGACCAGGGGTGAGCTCTGGAAACACCATATATTTT
TRBJ1-5 . TRBV5-1 TRBD1 CASSLGTGEDQPQHF TGCGCCAGCAGCTTGGGGACAGGGGAAGATCAGCCCCAGCATTTT
TRBJ1-3 few TRBV6-1 TRBD1 CASSHASGGSAGNTIYF TGTGCCAGCAGTCACGCTTCAGGGGGCTCCGCGGGAAACACCATATATTTT
TRBJ2-1 few TRBV5-1 TRBD1 CASNHPKGQGPSSYNEQFF TGCGCCAGCAACCACCCTAAAGGACAGGGCCCGAGCTCCTACAATGAGCAGTTCTTC